This T cell receptor (beta chain) originates from a study of blood T cell repertoires in COVID-19. Study-level background: Samples representing acute and convalescent COVID-19 were sourced from the United States, Italy and Spain.

This clone has at least ten counts. Symptom resolution, clearance, or two negative PCRs marked the recovered donors of Cohort 3. CDR1 is SGHAT and CDR2 is FQNNGV in the germline V gene. The CDR3 covers 16 residues. The V segment lost 6 bases and the J segment 2 bases; nucleotides outside the gene matches: 7. Original analysis: By means of reference gene primer amplification, nucleated cell counts were estimated. Clones were sequenced by immunoSEQ multiplex PCR, and TCRdb holds only the in-frame ones, with some missing. D and trimming come from the DNA, and the V and J calls and clone size come from that table. Among roughly 160,000 clones listed, over 75% were seen once.

This sequence joins TRBV11-2 and TRBJ1-2; 12 bases map to TRBD1. The source material was PBMCs or T cells enriched from blood (not recorded which). The receptor comes from a man aged 50 to 60 who had recovered from COVID-19. DNA for the CDR3: TGTGCCAGCAGATCCGGGACAGGGGGCCCGAACTATGGCTACACCTTC. Protein: CASRSGTGGPNYGYTF. Based on the CDR3 plus reference TRBV11-2 and TRBJ1-2, the full variable domain is EAGVAQSPRYKIIEKRQSVAFWCNPISGHATLYWYQQILGQGPKLLIQFQNNGVVDDSQLPKDRFSAERLKGVDSTLKIQPAKLEDSAVYLCASRSGTGGPNYGYTFGSGTRLTVV.